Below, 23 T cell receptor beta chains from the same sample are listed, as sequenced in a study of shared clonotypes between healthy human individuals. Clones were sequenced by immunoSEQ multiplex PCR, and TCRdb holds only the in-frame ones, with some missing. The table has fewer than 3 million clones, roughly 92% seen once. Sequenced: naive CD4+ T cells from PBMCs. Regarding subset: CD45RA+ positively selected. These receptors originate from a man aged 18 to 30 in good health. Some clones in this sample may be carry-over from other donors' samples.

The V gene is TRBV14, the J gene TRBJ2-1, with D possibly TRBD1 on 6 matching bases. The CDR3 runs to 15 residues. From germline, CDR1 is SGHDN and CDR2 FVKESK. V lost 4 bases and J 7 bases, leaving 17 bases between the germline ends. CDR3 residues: CASSPRSGERNEQFF. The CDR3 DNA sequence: TGTGCCAGCAGCCCACGGTCAGGGGAGCGGAATGAGCAGTTCTTC.

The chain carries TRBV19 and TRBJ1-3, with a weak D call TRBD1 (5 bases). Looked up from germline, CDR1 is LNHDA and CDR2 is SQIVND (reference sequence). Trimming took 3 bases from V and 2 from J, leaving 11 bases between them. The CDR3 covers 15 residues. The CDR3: CASSISGAAGNTIYF. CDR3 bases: TGTGCCAGTAGTATTAGCGGGGCAGCTGGAAACACCATATATTTT.

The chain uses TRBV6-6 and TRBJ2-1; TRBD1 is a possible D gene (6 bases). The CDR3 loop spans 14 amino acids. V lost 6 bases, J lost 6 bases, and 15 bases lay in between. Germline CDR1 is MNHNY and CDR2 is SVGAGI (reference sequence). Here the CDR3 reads CASSPGHYPNEQFF. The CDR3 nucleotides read TGTGCCAGCAGCCCGGGACACTACCCCAATGAGCAGTTCTTC.

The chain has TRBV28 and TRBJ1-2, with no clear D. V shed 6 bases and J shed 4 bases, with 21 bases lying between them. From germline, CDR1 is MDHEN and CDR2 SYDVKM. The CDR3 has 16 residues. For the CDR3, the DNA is TGTGCCAGCAGCCGAAATATCATTTACTCCAGCTATGGCTACACCTTC. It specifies CASSRNIIYSSYGYTF.

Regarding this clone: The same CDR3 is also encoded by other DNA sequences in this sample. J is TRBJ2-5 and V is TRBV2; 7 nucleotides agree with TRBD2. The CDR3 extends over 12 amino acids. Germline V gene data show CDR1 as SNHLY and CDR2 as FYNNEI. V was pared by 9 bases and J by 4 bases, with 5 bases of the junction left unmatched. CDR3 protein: CASRLAGETQYF. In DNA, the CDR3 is TGTGCCAGTCGACTAGCTGGAGAGACCCAGTACTTC.

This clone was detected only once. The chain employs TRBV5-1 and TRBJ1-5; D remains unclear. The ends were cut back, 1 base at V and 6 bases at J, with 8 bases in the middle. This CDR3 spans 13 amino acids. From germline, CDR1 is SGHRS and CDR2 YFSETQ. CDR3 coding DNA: TGCGCCAGCAGCTTGATCCCCGCTCAGCCCCAGCATTTT. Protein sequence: CASSLIPAQPQHF.

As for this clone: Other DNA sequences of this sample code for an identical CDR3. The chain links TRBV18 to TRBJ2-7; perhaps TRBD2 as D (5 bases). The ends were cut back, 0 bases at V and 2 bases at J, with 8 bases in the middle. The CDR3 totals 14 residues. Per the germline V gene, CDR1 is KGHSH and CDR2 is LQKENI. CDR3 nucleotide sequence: TGTGCCAGCTCACCACCCTCAGCGGCCTACGAGCAGTACTTC. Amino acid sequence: CASSPPSAAYEQYF.

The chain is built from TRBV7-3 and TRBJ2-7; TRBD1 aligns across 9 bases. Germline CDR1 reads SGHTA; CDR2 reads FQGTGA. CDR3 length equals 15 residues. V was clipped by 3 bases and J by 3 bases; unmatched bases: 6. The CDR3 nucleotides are TGTGCCAGCAGCTTGGGACAGGGACTAAACTACGAGCAGTACTTC. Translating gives CASSLGQGLNYEQYF.

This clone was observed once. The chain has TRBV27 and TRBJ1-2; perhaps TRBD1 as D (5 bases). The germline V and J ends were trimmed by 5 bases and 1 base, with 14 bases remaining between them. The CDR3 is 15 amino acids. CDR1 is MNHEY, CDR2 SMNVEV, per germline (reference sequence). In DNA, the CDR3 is TGTGCCAGCAGTCTCCTGGGACGACTTAACTATGGCTACACCTTC. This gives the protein CASSLLGRLNYGYTF.

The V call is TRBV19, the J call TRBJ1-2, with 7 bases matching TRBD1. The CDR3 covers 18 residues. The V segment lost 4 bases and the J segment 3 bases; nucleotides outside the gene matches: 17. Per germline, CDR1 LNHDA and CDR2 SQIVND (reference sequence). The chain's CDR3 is CASSTTNPRTGSDYGYTF. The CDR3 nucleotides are TGTGCCAGTAGTACCACAAACCCACGGACAGGCAGTGACTATGGCTACACCTTC.

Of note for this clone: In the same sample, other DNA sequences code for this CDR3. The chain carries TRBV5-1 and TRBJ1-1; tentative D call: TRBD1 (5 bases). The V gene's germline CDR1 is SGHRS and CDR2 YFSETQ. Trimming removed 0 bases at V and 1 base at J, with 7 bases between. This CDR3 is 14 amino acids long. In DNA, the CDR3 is TGCGCCAGCAGCTTGGAAAGGGGGAACACTGAAGCTTTCTTT. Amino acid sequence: CASSLERGNTEAFF.

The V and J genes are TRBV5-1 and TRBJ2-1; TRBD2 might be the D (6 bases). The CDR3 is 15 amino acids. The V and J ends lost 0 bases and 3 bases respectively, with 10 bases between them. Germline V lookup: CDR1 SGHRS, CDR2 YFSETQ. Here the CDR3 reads CASSLVASDYNEQFF. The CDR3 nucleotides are TGCGCCAGCAGCTTGGTCGCTAGCGACTACAATGAGCAGTTCTTC.

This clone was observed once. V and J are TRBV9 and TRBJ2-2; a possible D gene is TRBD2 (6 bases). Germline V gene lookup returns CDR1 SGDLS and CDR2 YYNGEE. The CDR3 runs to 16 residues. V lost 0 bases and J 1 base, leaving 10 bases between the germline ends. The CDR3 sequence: CASSVGWGGNTGELFF. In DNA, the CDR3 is TGTGCCAGCAGCGTAGGTTGGGGAGGGAACACCGGGGAGCTGTTTTTT.

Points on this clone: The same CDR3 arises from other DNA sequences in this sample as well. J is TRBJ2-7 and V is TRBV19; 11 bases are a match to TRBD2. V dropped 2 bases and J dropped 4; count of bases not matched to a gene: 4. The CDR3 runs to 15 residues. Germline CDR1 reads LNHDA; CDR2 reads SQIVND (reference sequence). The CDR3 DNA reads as TGTGCCAGTAGTATACTAGCGGGAGGCCCATACGAGCAGTACTTC. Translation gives CASSILAGGPYEQYF. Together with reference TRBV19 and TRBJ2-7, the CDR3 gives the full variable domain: DGGITQSPKYLFRKEGQNVTLSCEQNLNHDAMYWYRQDPGQGLRLIYYSQIVNDFQKGDIAEGYSVSREKKESFPLTVTSAQKNPTAFYLCASSILAGGPYEQYFGPGTRLTVT.

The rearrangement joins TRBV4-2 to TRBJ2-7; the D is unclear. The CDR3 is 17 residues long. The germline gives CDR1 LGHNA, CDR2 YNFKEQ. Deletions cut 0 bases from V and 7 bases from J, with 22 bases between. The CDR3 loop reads CASSQDLARAALGEQYF. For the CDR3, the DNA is TGTGCCAGCAGCCAAGATTTGGCGCGCGCGGCCCTAGGGGAGCAGTACTTC.

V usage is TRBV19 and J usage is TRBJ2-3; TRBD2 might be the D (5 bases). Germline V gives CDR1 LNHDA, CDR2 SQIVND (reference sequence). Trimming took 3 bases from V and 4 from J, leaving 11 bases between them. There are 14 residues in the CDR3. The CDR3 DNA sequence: TGTGCCAGTAGTATCTTGGGAGCGGCAGATACGCAGTATTTT. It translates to CASSILGAADTQYF.

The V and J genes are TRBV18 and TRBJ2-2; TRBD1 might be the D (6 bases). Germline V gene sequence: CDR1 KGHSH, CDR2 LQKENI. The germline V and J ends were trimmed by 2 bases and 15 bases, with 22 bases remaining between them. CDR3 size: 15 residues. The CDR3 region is CASSPMGAPKAEMFF. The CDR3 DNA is TGTGCCAGCTCACCAATGGGGGCCCCCAAAGCTGAGATGTTTTTT.

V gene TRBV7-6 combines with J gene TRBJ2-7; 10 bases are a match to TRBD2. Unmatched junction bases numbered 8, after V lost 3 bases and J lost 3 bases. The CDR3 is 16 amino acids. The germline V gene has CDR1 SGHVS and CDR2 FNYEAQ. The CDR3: CASSFLGTSALYEQYF. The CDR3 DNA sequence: TGTGCCAGCAGCTTTCTAGGGACTAGCGCGCTCTACGAGCAGTACTTC.

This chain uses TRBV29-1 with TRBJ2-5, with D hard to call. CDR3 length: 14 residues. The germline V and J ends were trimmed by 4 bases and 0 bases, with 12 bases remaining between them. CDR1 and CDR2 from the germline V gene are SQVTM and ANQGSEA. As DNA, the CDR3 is TGCAGCGTTGTTCTGGTTTGGTACCAAGAGACCCAGTACTTC. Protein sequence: CSVVLVWYQETQYF.

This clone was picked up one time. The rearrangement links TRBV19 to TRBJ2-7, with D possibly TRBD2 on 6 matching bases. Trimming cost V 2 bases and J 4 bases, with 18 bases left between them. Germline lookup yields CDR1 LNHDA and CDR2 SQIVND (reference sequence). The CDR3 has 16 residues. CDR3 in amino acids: CASSISLAAGRYEQYF. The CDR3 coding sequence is TGTGCCAGTAGTATAAGTTTGGCGGCGGGGAGGTACGAGCAGTACTTC.

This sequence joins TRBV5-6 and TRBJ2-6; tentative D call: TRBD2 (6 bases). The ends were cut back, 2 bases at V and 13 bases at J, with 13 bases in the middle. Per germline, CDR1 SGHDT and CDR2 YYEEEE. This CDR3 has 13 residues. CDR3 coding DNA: TGTGCCAGCAGCTTAGGGACTTACCAGGTCCTGACTTTC. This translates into CASSLGTYQVLTF. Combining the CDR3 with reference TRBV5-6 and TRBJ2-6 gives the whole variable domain DAGVTQSPTHLIKTRGQQVTLRCSPKSGHDTVSWYQQALGQGPQFIFQYYEEEERQRGNFPDRFSGHQFPNYSSELNVNALLLGDSALYLCASSLGTYQVLTFGAGSRLTVL.

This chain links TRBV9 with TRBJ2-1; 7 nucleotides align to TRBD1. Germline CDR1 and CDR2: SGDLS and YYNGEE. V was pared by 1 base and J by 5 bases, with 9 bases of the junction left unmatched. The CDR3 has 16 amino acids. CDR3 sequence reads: CASSVPRGGDDNEQFF. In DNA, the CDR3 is TGTGCCAGCAGCGTACCAAGAGGGGGCGACGACAATGAGCAGTTCTTC.

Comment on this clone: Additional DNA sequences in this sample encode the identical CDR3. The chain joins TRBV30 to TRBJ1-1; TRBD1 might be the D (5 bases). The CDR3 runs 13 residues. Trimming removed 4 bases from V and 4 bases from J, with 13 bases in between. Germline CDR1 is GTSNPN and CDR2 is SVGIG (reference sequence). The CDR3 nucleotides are TGTGCCTGGACCCAGGGTCGGGGCACTGAAGCTTTCTTT. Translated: CAWTQGRGTEAFF.